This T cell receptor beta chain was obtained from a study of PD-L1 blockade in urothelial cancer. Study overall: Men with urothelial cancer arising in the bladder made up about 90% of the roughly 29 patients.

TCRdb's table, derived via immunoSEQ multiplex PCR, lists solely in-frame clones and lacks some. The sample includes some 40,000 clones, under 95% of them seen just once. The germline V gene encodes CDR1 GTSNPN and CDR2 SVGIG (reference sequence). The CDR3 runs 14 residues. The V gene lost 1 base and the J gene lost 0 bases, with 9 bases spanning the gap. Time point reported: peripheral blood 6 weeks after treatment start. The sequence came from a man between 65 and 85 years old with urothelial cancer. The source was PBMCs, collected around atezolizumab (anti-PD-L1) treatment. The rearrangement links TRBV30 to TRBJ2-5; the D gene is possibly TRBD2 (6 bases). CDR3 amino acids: CAWSGGDYQETQYF. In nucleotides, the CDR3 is TGTGCCTGGAGTGGAGGGGACTACCAAGAGACCCAGTACTTC.